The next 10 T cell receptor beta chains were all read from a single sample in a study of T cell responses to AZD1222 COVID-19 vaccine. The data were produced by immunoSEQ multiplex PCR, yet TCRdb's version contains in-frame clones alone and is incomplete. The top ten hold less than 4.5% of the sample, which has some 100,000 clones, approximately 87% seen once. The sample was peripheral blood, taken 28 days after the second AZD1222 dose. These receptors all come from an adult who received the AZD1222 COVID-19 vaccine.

DNA of the CDR3: TGCGCCAGCAGCCAAGATTCGGGGGGACAGCGCCTCAATGAGCAGTTCTTC. Translated: CASSQDSGGQRLNEQFF. The gene calls are TRBV4-3 and TRBJ2-1; the D gene could be TRBD1 or TRBD2 (7 bases each). The CDR3 contains 17 residues. V was trimmed by 0 bases and J by 6 bases, leaving 18 bases between them. Germline values: CDR1 LGHNA, CDR2 YSLEER.

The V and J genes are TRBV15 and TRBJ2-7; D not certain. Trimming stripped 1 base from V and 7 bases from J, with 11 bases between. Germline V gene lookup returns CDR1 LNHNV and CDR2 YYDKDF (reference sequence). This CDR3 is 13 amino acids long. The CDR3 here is CATSRGMGLEQYF. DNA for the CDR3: TGTGCCACCAGCAGAGGAATGGGTTTGGAGCAGTACTTC. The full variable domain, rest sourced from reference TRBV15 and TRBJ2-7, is DAMVIQNPRYQVTQFGKPVTLSCSQTLNHNVMYWYQQKSSQAPKLLFHYYDKDFNNEADTPDNFQSRRPNTSFCFLDIRSPGLGDTAMYLCATSRGMGLEQYFGPGTRLTVT.

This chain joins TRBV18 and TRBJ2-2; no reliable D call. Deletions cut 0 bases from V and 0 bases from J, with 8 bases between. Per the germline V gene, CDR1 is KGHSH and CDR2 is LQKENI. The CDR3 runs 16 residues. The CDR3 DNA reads TGTGCCAGCTCACCACCAGCAGGAACGAACACCGGGGAGCTGTTTTTT. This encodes CASSPPAGTNTGELFF.

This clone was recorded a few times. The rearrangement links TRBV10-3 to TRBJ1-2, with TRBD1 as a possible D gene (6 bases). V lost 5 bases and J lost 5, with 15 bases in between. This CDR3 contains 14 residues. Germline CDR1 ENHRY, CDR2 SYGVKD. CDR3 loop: CAISRGGGEYGYTF. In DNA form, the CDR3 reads TGTGCCATCAGTCGAGGAGGGGGAGAGTATGGCTACACCTTC.

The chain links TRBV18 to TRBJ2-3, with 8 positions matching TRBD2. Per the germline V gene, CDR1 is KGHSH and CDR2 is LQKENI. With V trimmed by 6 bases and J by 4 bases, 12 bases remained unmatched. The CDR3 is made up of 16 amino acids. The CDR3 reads CASSGWGSGRPDTQYF. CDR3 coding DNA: TGTGCCAGCTCCGGATGGGGGAGCGGGAGACCAGATACGCAGTATTTT.

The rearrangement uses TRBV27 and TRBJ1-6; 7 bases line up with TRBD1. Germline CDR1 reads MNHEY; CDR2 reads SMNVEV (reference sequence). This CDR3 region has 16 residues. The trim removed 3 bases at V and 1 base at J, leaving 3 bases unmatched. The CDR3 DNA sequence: TGTGCCAGCAGTTTCGAGGGGGCGTCCTATAATTCACCCCTCCACTTT. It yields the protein CASSFEGASYNSPLHF.

In nucleotides, the CDR3 is TGTGCCAGCAGCGGAGGACAGTTTGAGACCCAGTACTTC. Protein product: CASSGGQFETQYF. The chain recombines TRBV9 with TRBJ2-5, with a weak D call TRBD1 (6 bases). Trimming pared 3 bases from V and 5 bases from J, leaving 11 bases between. Germline V gene lookup returns CDR1 SGDLS and CDR2 YYNGEE. This CDR3 has 13 residues.

CDR3 DNA sequence: TGTGCCAGCAGCTCAACAGGGTCGCTTGAAAAACTGTTTTTT. Its translation: CASSSTGSLEKLFF. The V and J genes are TRBV7-2 and TRBJ1-4; possibly TRBD1 for D (6 bases). CDR1 and CDR2 (germline): SGHTA, FQGNSA. The V and J ends lost 4 bases and 7 bases respectively, with 13 bases between them. The length of the CDR3 is 14 residues.

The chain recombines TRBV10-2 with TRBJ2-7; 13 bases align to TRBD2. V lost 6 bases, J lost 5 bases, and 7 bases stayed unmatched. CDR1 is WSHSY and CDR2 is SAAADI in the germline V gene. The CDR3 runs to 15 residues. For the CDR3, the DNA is TGCGCCAGCAGGGATGGACTAGCGGGAGTTCACGAGCAGTACTTC. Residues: CASRDGLAGVHEQYF.

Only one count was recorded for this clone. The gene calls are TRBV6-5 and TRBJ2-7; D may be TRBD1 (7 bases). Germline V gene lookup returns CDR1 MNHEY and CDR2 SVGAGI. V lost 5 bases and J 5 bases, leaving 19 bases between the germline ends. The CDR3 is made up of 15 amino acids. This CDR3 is CASSPDQGGRNEQYF. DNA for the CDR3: TGTGCCAGCAGTCCAGACCAGGGGGGACGAAACGAGCAGTACTTC.